The entry that follows covers one T cell receptor beta chain sequence. Its antigen is currently unknown. Trimming took off 0 bases at V and 0 bases at J, with 18 bases between the two ends. Looked up from germline, CDR1 is SGHRS and CDR2 is YFSETQ. There are 18 residues in the CDR3. Time point reported: week 23, last vaccination. All doses held 300 ug of mutant IDH1 20-mer peptide, with topical imiquimod. The record originates from a study of a mutant IDH1 vaccine in newly diagnosed glioma. Repertoires were generated with immunoSEQ multiplex PCR, while TCRdb's copy carries only in-frame clones and drops some. The sample shows 65,000 or so clones, about 85% of them seen only once.

Sequenced material: PBMCs, taken from a glioma patient whose treatment included an IDH1 peptide vaccine. This clonotype was sampled from a man younger than 40 with glioma. The chain has TRBV5-1 and TRBJ1-2; D possibly corresponds to TRBD1 (5 bases). The CDR3 DNA reads as TGCGCCAGCAGCTTGGTCCTGGCAACCGGGGCTTCTAACTATGGCTACACCTTC. The encoded protein is CASSLVLATGASNYGYTF. Combining the CDR3 with reference TRBV5-1 and TRBJ1-2 gives the whole variable domain KAGVTQTPRYLIKTRGQQVTLSCSPISGHRSVSWYQQTPGQGLQFLFEYFSETQRNKGNFPGRFSGRQFSNSRSEMNVSTLELGDSALYLCASSLVLATGASNYGYTFGSGTRLTVV.